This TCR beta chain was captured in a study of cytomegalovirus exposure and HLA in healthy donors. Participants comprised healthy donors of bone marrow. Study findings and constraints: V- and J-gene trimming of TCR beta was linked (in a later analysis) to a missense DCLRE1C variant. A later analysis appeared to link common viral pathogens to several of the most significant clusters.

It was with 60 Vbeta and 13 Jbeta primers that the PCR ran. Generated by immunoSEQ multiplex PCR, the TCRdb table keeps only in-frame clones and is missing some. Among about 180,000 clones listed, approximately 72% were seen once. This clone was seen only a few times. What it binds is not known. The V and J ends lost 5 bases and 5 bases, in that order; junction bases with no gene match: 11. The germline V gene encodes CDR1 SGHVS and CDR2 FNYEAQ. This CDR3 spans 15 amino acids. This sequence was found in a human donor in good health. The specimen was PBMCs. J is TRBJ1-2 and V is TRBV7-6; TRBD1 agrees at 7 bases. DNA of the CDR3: TGTGCCAGCAGCCCCCTACAGGGGAAGGGGTATGGCTACACCTTC. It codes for CASSPLQGKGYGYTF.